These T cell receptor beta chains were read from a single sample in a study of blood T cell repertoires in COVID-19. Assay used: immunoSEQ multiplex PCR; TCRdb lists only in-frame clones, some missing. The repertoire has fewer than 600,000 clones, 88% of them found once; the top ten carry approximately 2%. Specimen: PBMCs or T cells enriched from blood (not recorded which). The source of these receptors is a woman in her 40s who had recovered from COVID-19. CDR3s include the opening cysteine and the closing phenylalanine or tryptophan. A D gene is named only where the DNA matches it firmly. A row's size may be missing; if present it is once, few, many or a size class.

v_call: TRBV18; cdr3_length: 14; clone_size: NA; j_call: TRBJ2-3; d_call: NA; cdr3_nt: TGTGCCAGCTCACCATTGGCTGACACAGATACGCAGTATTTT; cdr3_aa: CASSPLADTDTQYF
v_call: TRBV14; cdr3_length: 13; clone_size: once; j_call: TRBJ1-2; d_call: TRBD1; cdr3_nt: TGTGCCAGCAGCCTAGGGACAGCCTATGGCTACACCTTC; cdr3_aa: CASSLGTAYGYTF
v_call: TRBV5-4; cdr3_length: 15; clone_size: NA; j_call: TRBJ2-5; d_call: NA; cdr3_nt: TGTGCCAGCAGCTTGGGCGGAGCAGTCCAAGAGACCCAGTACTTC; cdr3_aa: CASSLGGAVQETQYF
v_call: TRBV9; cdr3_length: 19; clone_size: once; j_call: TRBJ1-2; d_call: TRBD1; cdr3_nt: TGTGCCAGCAGCGTAGACGCTCGTAAGGGACAGGGGGGATTAAATGGCTACACCTTC; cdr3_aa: CASSVDARKGQGGLNGYTF
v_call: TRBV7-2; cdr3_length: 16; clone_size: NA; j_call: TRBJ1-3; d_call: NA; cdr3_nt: TGTGCCAGCAGCTTAAATCCCCCTCGGGCTGGAAACACCATATATTTT; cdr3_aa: CASSLNPPRAGNTIYF
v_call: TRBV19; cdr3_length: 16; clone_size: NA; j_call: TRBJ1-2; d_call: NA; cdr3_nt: TGTGCCAGTAGTACCCGGGGACATGGAGTAACTATGAGCTACACCTTC; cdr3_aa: CASSTRGHGVTMSYTF
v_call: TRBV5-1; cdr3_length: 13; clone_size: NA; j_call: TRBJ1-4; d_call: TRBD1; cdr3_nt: TGCGCCAGCAGCCCCCGACAGGGGGAAAAACTGTTTTTT; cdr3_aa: CASSPRQGEKLFF
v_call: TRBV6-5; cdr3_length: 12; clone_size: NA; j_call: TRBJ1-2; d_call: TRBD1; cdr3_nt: TGTGCCAGCAACGACAGGGGTCAGGGCTACACCTTC; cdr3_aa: CASNDRGQGYTF
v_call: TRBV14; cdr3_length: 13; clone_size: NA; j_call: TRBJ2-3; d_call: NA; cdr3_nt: TGTGCCAGCAGCCAACATCCTAAAGATACGCAGTATTTT; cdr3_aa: CASSQHPKDTQYF
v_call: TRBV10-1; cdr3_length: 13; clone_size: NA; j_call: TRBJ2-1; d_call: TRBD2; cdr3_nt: TGCGCCAGCAAGCGGGAGGCGGACAATGAGCAGTTCTTC; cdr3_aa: CASKREADNEQFF
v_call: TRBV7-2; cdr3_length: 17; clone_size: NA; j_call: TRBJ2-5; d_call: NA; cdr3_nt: TGTGCCAGCAGCTTACCGTCAGGGGCCCGATTCCAAGAGACCCAGTACTTC; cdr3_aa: CASSLPSGARFQETQYF